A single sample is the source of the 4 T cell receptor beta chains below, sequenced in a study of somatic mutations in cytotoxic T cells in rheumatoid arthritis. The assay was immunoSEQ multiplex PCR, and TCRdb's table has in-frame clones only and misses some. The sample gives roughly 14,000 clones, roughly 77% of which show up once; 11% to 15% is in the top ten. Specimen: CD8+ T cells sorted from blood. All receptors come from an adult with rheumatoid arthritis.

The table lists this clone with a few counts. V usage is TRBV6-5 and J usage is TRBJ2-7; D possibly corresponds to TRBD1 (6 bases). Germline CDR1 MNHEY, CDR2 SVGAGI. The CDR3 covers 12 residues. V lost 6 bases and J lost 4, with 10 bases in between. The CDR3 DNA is TGTGCCAGCAGAGACAGGACGTACGAGCAGTACTTC. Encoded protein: CASRDRTYEQYF.

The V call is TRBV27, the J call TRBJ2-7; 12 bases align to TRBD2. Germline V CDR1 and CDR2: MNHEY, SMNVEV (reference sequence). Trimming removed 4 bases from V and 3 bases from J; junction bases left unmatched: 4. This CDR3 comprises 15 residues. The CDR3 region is CASSWTSGTIYEQYF. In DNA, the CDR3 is TGTGCCAGCAGTTGGACTAGCGGGACAATCTACGAGCAGTACTTC.

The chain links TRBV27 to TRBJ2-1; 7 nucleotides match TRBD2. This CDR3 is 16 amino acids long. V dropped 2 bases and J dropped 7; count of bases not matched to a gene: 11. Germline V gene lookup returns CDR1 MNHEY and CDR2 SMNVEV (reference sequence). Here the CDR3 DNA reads TGTGCCAGCAGTTTAGAACTAGCGTTGAGTAGGAATGAGCAGTTCTTC. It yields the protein CASSLELALSRNEQFF.

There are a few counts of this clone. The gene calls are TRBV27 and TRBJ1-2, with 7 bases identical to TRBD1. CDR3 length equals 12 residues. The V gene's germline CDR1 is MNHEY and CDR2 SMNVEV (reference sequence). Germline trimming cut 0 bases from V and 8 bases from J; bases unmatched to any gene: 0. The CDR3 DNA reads TGTGCCAGCAGTTTATCAGGGGGCGGCTACACCTTC. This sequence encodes CASSLSGGGYTF.